Listed below are T cell receptor beta chains from one sample, sequenced in a study of breast tumors, draining lymph nodes, adjacent tissues. Using its own MiXCR run on the multiplex PCR reads, TCRdb lists one record per CDR3 protein. Seen here are roughly 25,000 distinct CDR3 sequences, approximately 63% observed once, and the top ten hold more than 20%. The specimen sequenced was tumor-adjacent breast tissue. These receptors all stem from a female donor with breast cancer. Some clones in this sample may be carry-over from other donors' samples. CDR3s include the opening cysteine and the closing phenylalanine or tryptophan. The D gene is left open where the match is weak. Clone size is not always given. Where it is, it says once, few, many or a class for expanded clones.

cdr3_nt	cdr3_aa	clone_size	j_call	d_call	v_call
TGTGCCAGCAGTGCGTCAGGACAAGCCCAAGAGACCCAGTACTTC	CASSASGQAQETQYF	-	TRBJ2-5	-	TRBV25-1
TGCGCCAGCAGCTTGGAAGGGGGCGCTTCACCCCTCCACTTT	CASSLEGGASPLHF	medium-sized	TRBJ1-6	TRBD1	TRBV5-1
TGTGCCAGCAGCCTTCCCGGGAGCCATGGCGAGCAGTACTTC	CASSLPGSHGEQYF	-	TRBJ2-7	-	TRBV19
TGTGCCAGCAGTTTCACGCGCGTTCAAGAGACCCAGTACTTC	CASSFTRVQETQYF	-	TRBJ2-5	-	TRBV27
TGTGCCACCAGTGCCCTAGGCCCCTCGGATACGCAGTATTTT	CATSALGPSDTQYF	-	TRBJ2-3	-	TRBV24-1
TGCAGCGTTGTATTGGGGGCGGAGACCCAGTACTTC	CSVVLGAETQYF	-	TRBJ2-5	-	TRBV29-1
TGTGCCAGCAGTCCATTACCGGGACGCGGCGTATCTAGCGGGGGGAGCTCCTACAATGAGCAGTTCTTC	CASSPLPGRGVSSGGSSYNEQFF	once	TRBJ2-1	TRBD2	TRBV12-3/TRBV12-4
TGTGCCAGCAGAACCGGGACAGGGGTGGGCAATTCACCCCTCCACTTT	CASRTGTGVGNSPLHF	-	TRBJ1-6	TRBD1	TRBV6-5
TGTGCCAGCAGTTACGCGGACACCTCAGGGGCCCAGTACTTC	CASSYADTSGAQYF	many	TRBJ2-5	-	TRBV6-6
TGTGCCAGCTCCGTCGACAGGTTTGGCAATCAGCCCCAGCATTTT	CASSVDRFGNQPQHF	many	TRBJ1-5	-	TRBV18
TGCAGTGCCGCGATGACGGGAACCGGGGAGCTGTTTTTT	CSAAMTGTGELFF	-	TRBJ2-2	-	TRBV20-1
TGTGCCAGCAGCTTGATACAGGGGCCCGTGCAGTTCTTC	CASSLIQGPVQFF	many	TRBJ2-1	TRBD1	TRBV5-6
TGTGCCAGCAGCCCGTCCGGAGCGGACTATGGCTACACCTTC	CASSPSGADYGYTF	-	TRBJ1-2	-	TRBV7-3
TGTGCCAGCAGCTTGTTAGTTACAGGGGACTACGAGCAGTACTTC	CASSLLVTGDYEQYF	-	TRBJ2-7	TRBD1	TRBV5-5
TGTGCCAGCAGTGAAGCAGTGAGGTCTGTAACCTTTCTTTTGAACACTGAAGCTTTCTTT	CASSEAVRSVTFLLNTEAFF	-	TRBJ1-1	-	TRBV2
TGTGCCATCAGTGAGTCAGGGGCCCCCTACGAGCAGTACTTC	CAISESGAPYEQYF	medium-sized	TRBJ2-7	-	TRBV10-3
TGTGCCAGCAGCTCCGGGACCATTTACAATGAGCAGTTCTTC	CASSSGTIYNEQFF	-	TRBJ2-1	-	TRBV7-9
TGCGCCAGCAGCGGTAGCGGGAGGGCCTCAGATACGCAGTATTTT	CASSGSGRASDTQYF	-	TRBJ2-3	TRBD2	TRBV5-1
TGCGCCAGCAGCTTGGACGGGATGGGCAATCAGCCCCAGCATTTT	CASSLDGMGNQPQHF	-	TRBJ1-5	-	TRBV5-1
TGTGCCAGCAAGGGATGGGTACAGGAGGAGACCAAATCAAACACCGGGGAGCTGTTTTTT	CASKGWVQEETKSNTGELFF	-	TRBJ2-2	-	TRBV11-3
TGTGCCAGCAGCCTGGGACAGGGTGAGACCCAGTACTTC	CASSLGQGETQYF	medium-sized	TRBJ2-5	TRBD1	TRBV6-6
TGCAGTGCTAGAACGGGGTCGTCCCTCCACTTT	CSARTGSSLHF	-	TRBJ1-6	-	TRBV20-1
TGTACTAGCAGCTCCCGACTAGCTCCAGATACGCAGTATTTT	CTSSSRLAPDTQYF	-	TRBJ2-3	TRBD2	TRBV11-3
TGTGCCAGCAGCTTCAAGGCGGGAGGCCCCTACGAGCAGTACTTC	CASSFKAGGPYEQYF	-	TRBJ2-7	TRBD2	TRBV5-8
TGTGCCAGCTCAGAGATAGGACAGGGTGTCTGGTACTTC	CASSEIGQGVWYF	-	TRBJ2-7	TRBD1	TRBV18
TGTGCCAGCAGCGCCACGGGGAGCTCCTACAATGAGCAGTTCTTC	CASSATGSSYNEQFF	once	TRBJ2-1	-	TRBV9
TGTGCCAGCATGAATCGCGGGGGGGGCCAAGAGACCCAGTACTTC	CASMNRGGGQETQYF	-	TRBJ2-5	TRBD2	TRBV2
TGCAGCGTTGGACTAGCGGGAGGTTCCTACAATGAGCAGTTCTTC	CSVGLAGGSYNEQFF	-	TRBJ2-1	TRBD2	TRBV29-1
TGTGCCAGCAGACCCGGACAGGGTTGCAATGAGCAGTTCTTC	CASRPGQGCNEQFF	-	TRBJ2-1	TRBD1	TRBV5-1
TGTGCCAGCAGCTTACCCGACAGGACATCCGTGGTTGGGCTGTTTTTT	CASSLPDRTSVVGLFF	once	TRBJ2-2	-	TRBV11-2
TGTGCCAGCAGCCAAGAAGCGGGAGGCTTTGGGGCCAACGTCCTGACTTTC	CASSQEAGGFGANVLTF	-	TRBJ2-6	TRBD2	TRBV4-2
TGCGCCAGCAGCCCAACTTTCACTGGGGCCAACGTCCTGACTTTC	CASSPTFTGANVLTF	many	TRBJ2-6	-	TRBV5-1
TGTGCCACCAGTGATCCGCGGGGGGTCGCGGCTTTCTTT	CATSDPRGVAAFF	-	TRBJ1-1	-	TRBV24-1
TGTGCCAGTAGTATCCGACTAGGCCCCGGGCCCGGGGAGCTGTTTTTT	CASSIRLGPGPGELFF	-	TRBJ2-2	-	TRBV19
TGTGCCAGCAGCTTCGGACAGGGGTCAGATACGCAGTATTTT	CASSFGQGSDTQYF	-	TRBJ2-3	TRBD1	TRBV7-2
TGTGCCAGCAGTGAAGCGCTCCCCCTAGGTTATGAGCAGTACTTC	CASSEALPLGYEQYF	-	TRBJ2-7	-	TRBV6-1
TGCGCCAGCAGCTTGAGGGCGGGAGGGCCCTCAAATACGCAGTATTTT	CASSLRAGGPSNTQYF	-	TRBJ2-3	TRBD2	TRBV5-1
TGTGCCCTCGGGGGCGCTATGGACAATTCACCCCTCCACTTT	CALGGAMDNSPLHF	medium-sized	TRBJ1-6	-	TRBV7-9
TGTGCCAGCAGCTTCGTCCTGGGCGACTACAATGAGCAGTTCTTC	CASSFVLGDYNEQFF	-	TRBJ2-1	-	TRBV7-2
TGCGCCAGCAGCCCCAGATGGAATGAAAAACTGTTTTTT	CASSPRWNEKLFF	-	TRBJ1-4	-	TRBV4-1
TGTGCCAGCATTAGCGGGGGGTACACCGGGGAGCTGTTTTTT	CASISGGYTGELFF	medium-sized	TRBJ2-2	TRBD2	TRBV12-3/TRBV12-4
TGCGCCAGCAGCTTGGACTATCCACAAGAGACCCAGTACTTC	CASSLDYPQETQYF	-	TRBJ2-5	-	TRBV5-1
TGTGCCAGCAGTGAAGGCCCTGATCGCTACAATGAGCAGTTCTTC	CASSEGPDRYNEQFF	-	TRBJ2-1	-	TRBV6-1
TGCGCCAGCAGCGATAGTCGGGCGGGCGGGGAGCTGTTTTTT	CASSDSRAGGELFF	-	TRBJ2-2	-	TRBV5-1
TGTGCCGCCTCGCAGGGGACTAGGAACCAAGAGACCCAGTACTTC	CAASQGTRNQETQYF	-	TRBJ2-5	TRBD2	TRBV19
TGTGCCAGCTCACCTTACCCGGGAGGAGATACGCAGTATTTT	CASSPYPGGDTQYF	many	TRBJ2-3	TRBD2	TRBV18
TGTGCCAGCAGTTTTGGACTGAATTCACCCCTCCACTTT	CASSFGLNSPLHF	few	TRBJ1-6	-	TRBV12-3/TRBV12-4
TGCGCCAGCAGCTTGTATGGCTTGCGCACCTTC	CASSLYGLRTF	-	TRBJ1-2	-	TRBV5-1
TGTGCCAGTGCAGCGGGGGATACGCAGTATTTT	CASAAGDTQYF	many	TRBJ2-3	TRBD2	TRBV25-1
TGTGCCAGCACATCCAGAGGGCTGCTGAGCACCGGGGAGCTGTTTTTT	CASTSRGLLSTGELFF	-	TRBJ2-2	-	TRBV12-3/TRBV12-4